This T cell receptor (beta chain) was captured in a study of cytomegalovirus exposure and HLA in healthy donors. Study-wide results and limits: The study designated about 160 TCR beta chains cytomegalovirus-associated. Being indistinguishable, some V segments were excluded, TRBV6-2 and TRBV6-3 among them.

Primers: 60 Vbeta forward and 13 Jbeta reverse. Generated by immunoSEQ multiplex PCR, the TCRdb table keeps only in-frame clones and is missing some. Altogether under 100,000 clones are present, around 80% being singletons, with the ten largest covering around 15%. A note on this clone: Its matching antigen is unknown. The likely explanation is a read error, given a far larger clone one base away.

Per germline, CDR1 SEHNR and CDR2 FQNEAQ (reference sequence). The CDR3 extends over 15 amino acids. Sequencing used PBMCs. This clonotype was sampled from a human donor in good health. The chain carries TRBV7-9 and TRBJ1-4; D is uncertain. CDR3 protein: CASSQDGATNEKLFF. CDR3 DNA sequence: TGCGCCAGCAGCCAAGACGGAGCAACTAATGAAAAACTGTTTTTT.